Below, 30 T cell receptor beta chains from the same sample are listed, as sequenced in a study of T cell responses to AZD1222 COVID-19 vaccine. The method was immunoSEQ multiplex PCR; TCRdb's version includes in-frame clones alone and lacks a portion of them. The sample has 130,000 to 150,000 clones, 85% to 95% seen once. This material consisted of peripheral blood, taken on day 0 of AZD1222 vaccination. These TCRs come from an adult in good health.

This chain links TRBV11-2 with TRBJ1-1; D possibly corresponds to TRBD1 (5 bases). This CDR3 comprises 13 residues. Per germline, CDR1 SGHAT and CDR2 FQNNGV. With 5 bases removed from V and 7 bases from J, the gap between germline ends came to 14 bases. CDR3 DNA: TGTGCCAGCAGCCTCGGGACTCACGGTGAAGCTTTCTTT. As protein: CASSLGTHGEAFF.

The genes are TRBV7-7 and TRBJ2-1; D may be TRBD2 (6 bases). The ends were cut back, 5 bases at V and 2 bases at J, with 16 bases in the middle. The germline V gene has CDR1 SSHAT and CDR2 FNYEAQ (reference sequence). The CDR3 is 16 amino acids. The CDR3 DNA follows: TGTGCCAGCAGCCCTCAGCTGTCGGGAGCCTACAATGAGCAGTTCTTC. Amino acids: CASSPQLSGAYNEQFF.

In this sample, this clone turned up a few times. The gene calls are TRBV28 and TRBJ1-4; possibly TRBD1 for D (5 bases). Germline assignment: CDR1 MDHEN and CDR2 SYDVKM. CDR3 length equals 15 residues. V was trimmed by 3 bases and J by 4 bases, leaving 12 bases between them. The CDR3 nucleotides read TGTGCCAGCAGTTTGCGGGACGGCTATAATGAAAAACTGTTTTTT. Translation gives CASSLRDGYNEKLFF.

V usage is TRBV9 and J usage is TRBJ1-2; D is undetermined. Germline V lookup: CDR1 SGDLS, CDR2 YYNGEE. The CDR3 extends over 16 amino acids. V was clipped by 0 bases and J by 2 bases, with 14 bases between them. CDR3 in DNA: TGTGCCAGCAGCGTAGAGACTGGGAGATTAAACTATGGCTACACCTTC. Amino acids: CASSVETGRLNYGYTF.

This chain links TRBV10-3 with TRBJ1-5; TRBD1 might be the D (5 bases). V shed 6 bases and J shed 7 bases, with 16 bases lying between them. The CDR3 has 14 amino acids. Germline CDR1 is ENHRY and CDR2 is SYGVKD. DNA for the CDR3: TGTGCCATCAGCGCTACCCTACAGGACCAGCCCCAGCATTTT. Protein product: CAISATLQDQPQHF.

The rearrangement joins TRBV30 to TRBJ1-5; D is unclear. The V end was cut by 3 bases, the J end by 1 base, with 7 bases between. From germline, CDR1 is GTSNPN and CDR2 SVGIG (reference sequence). This CDR3 contains 13 residues. This CDR3 is CAWREGSNQPQHF. The CDR3 region has the DNA TGTGCCTGGAGGGAAGGGAGCAATCAGCCCCAGCATTTT. Full variable domain (missing parts from reference TRBV30 and TRBJ1-5): SQTIHQWPATLVQPVGSPLSLECTVEGTSNPNLYWYRQAAGRGLQLLFYSVGIGQISSEVPQNLSASRPQDRQFILSSKKLLLSDSGFYLCAWREGSNQPQHFGDGTRLSIL.

The genes are TRBV5-1 and TRBJ2-3, with TRBD2 identical over 12 bases. The CDR3 has 15 residues. The V gene's germline CDR1 is SGHRS and CDR2 YFSETQ. Unmatched junction bases numbered 3, after V lost 3 bases and J lost 4 bases. CDR3 amino acids: CASSSLAGGPDTQYF. The CDR3 DNA reads as TGCGCCAGCAGCTCACTAGCGGGAGGACCAGATACGCAGTATTTT.

This clone was recorded once. The chain combines TRBV2 with TRBJ2-5; D remains unclear. CDR1 and CDR2 (germline): SNHLY, FYNNEI. V was clipped by 7 bases and J by 5 bases, with 14 bases between them. CDR3 size: 13 residues. This chain's CDR3 is CASTKGLFETQYF. Here the CDR3 DNA reads TGTGCCAGCACCAAGGGTTTGTTTGAGACCCAGTACTTC.

V is TRBV9 and J is TRBJ1-1; 7 bases map to TRBD1. The CDR3 consists of 17 residues. After removal of 3 bases from V and 0 bases from J, the junction contained 11 bases not matched to a gene. The germline CDR1 and CDR2 sequences are SGDLS and YYNGEE. This CDR3 reads CASSATRDRYMNTEAFF. CDR3 DNA sequence: TGTGCCAGCAGCGCCACTAGGGACAGATACATGAACACTGAAGCTTTCTTT.

The chain carries TRBV30 and TRBJ1-3; no clear D gene. The germline V and J ends were trimmed by 5 bases and 4 bases, with 18 bases remaining between them. The V gene's germline CDR1 is GTSNPN and CDR2 SVGIG (reference sequence). The CDR3 contains 15 residues. CDR3 sequence reads: CAWGLKSPNGNTIYF. The CDR3 bases are TGTGCCTGGGGGCTAAAATCCCCGAACGGAAACACCATATATTTT.

The V gene is TRBV30, the J gene TRBJ2-5; D may be TRBD1 (5 bases). The V and J ends lost 4 bases and 1 base respectively, with 13 bases between them. The CDR3 runs 14 residues. Looked up from germline, CDR1 is GTSNPN and CDR2 is SVGIG (reference sequence). The DNA of the CDR3 is TGTGCCTGGAACAGGCGTTCCCTCCAAGAGACCCAGTACTTC. As protein: CAWNRRSLQETQYF.

The chain has TRBV7-7 and TRBJ2-2; D ambiguous. The CDR3 spans 15 residues. Germline-derived CDR1 and CDR2 are SSHAT and FNYEAQ (reference sequence). V was trimmed by 5 bases and J by 7 bases, leaving 17 bases between them. CDR3 region: CASSQYPHTVGELFF. The DNA for the CDR3 is TGTGCCAGCAGCCAATATCCCCACACAGTCGGGGAGCTGTTTTTT.

This chain links TRBV5-8 with TRBJ2-7, with D hard to call. This CDR3 region has 15 residues. Trimming removed 0 bases at V and 3 bases at J, with 13 bases between. Looked up from germline, CDR1 is SGHTS and CDR2 is YDEGEE. The CDR3 region has the DNA TGTGCCAGCAGCTTGGTTCTGGATGGCGGCTACGAGCAGTACTTC. Amino acid sequence: CASSLVLDGGYEQYF.

The J gene is TRBJ1-2, the V gene TRBV6-5; D gene uncertain. This CDR3 has 11 residues. From germline, CDR1 is MNHEY and CDR2 SVGAGI. The V end was cut by 11 bases, the J end by 4 bases, with 11 bases between. CDR3 in amino acids: CAVTGGYGYTF. The CDR3 region has the DNA TGTGCCGTAACGGGAGGCTATGGCTACACCTTC.

This chain joins TRBV6-5 and TRBJ1-2; TRBD1 matches 10 bases. CDR3 size: 15 residues. J lost 7 bases, V lost 9 bases, and 14 bases had no gene match. CDR1 and CDR2 (germline): MNHEY, SVGAGI. The DNA for the CDR3 is TGTGCCAGTCAGCGGGACAGGGGAATGTGGTCTGGCTACACCTTC. It translates to CASQRDRGMWSGYTF.

This chain connects TRBV4-1 to TRBJ1-5; 7 bases line up with TRBD1. CDR1 is MGHRA and CDR2 is YSYEKL in the germline V gene. The CDR3 is 15 amino acids. V lost 5 bases, J lost 0 bases, and 4 bases stayed unmatched. CDR3 DNA sequence: TGCGCCAGCAGCGGACAGGTCAATAGCAATCAGCCCCAGCATTTT. Its translation: CASSGQVNSNQPQHF.

In nucleotides, the CDR3 is TGTGCCAGCAGGGGACATCGTCCGTATCAGCCCCAGCATTTT. This sequence encodes CASRGHRPYQPQHF. The chain uses TRBV28 and TRBJ1-5; tentatively, D is TRBD1 (6 bases). Trimming cost V 6 bases and J 5 bases, with 14 bases left between them. The CDR3 is 14 residues long. Per germline, CDR1 MDHEN and CDR2 SYDVKM.

As concerns this clone: Sequence at one end of the junction differs from germline and may be a read error. The genes are TRBV30 and TRBJ2-1; no firm D call. CDR1 is GTSNPN and CDR2 is SVGIG in the germline V gene (reference sequence). The CDR3 has 13 residues. In DNA form, the CDR3 reads TGTGCCTGGGGGCCTTCCTCCCACAATGAGCAGTTCTTC. Protein sequence: CAWGPSSHNEQFF.

The rearrangement links TRBV14 to TRBJ1-5, with D maybe TRBD1 (5 bases). The V end lost 1 base, the J end lost 4 bases, and 11 bases lay between the germline ends. The CDR3 runs 15 residues. Germline CDR1 SGHDN, CDR2 FVKESK. In nucleotides, the CDR3 is TGTGCCAGCAGCCAAGGAGGGGCTTGGAATCAGCCCCAGCATTTT. This sequence encodes CASSQGGAWNQPQHF.

V gene TRBV6-1 combines with J gene TRBJ2-5, with no clear D. The CDR3 is 14 amino acids. Germline values: CDR1 MNHNS, CDR2 SASEGT. Trimming took off 1 base at V and 1 base at J, with 7 bases between the two ends. CDR3 region: CASSEGAAQETQYF. In DNA form, the CDR3 reads TGTGCCAGCAGTGAAGGAGCCGCCCAAGAGACCCAGTACTTC.

The chain couples TRBV28 to TRBJ1-2, with D possibly matching TRBD1 (6 bases). The CDR3 consists of 15 residues. Deletions cut 1 base from V and 1 base from J, with 10 bases between. Germline CDR1 and CDR2: MDHEN and SYDVKM. Here the CDR3 reads CASSLLTGDNYGYTF. The CDR3 nucleotides read TGTGCCAGCAGTTTATTGACAGGAGATAACTATGGCTACACCTTC.

This rearrangement joins TRBV7-6 to TRBJ1-2; D remains ambiguous. This CDR3 region has 14 residues. CDR1 is SGHVS, CDR2 FNYEAQ, per germline. V lost 4 bases and J lost 4, with 13 bases in between. DNA of the CDR3: TGTGCCAGCAGCTCCTCGGGCAGCTTCTATGGCTACACCTTC. Amino acid sequence: CASSSSGSFYGYTF.

CDR3 sequence: CASGLVLPGQVSTDTQYF. CDR3 DNA sequence: TGTGCTAGTGGTTTGGTATTGCCGGGTCAAGTAAGCACAGATACGCAGTATTTT. This rearrangement joins TRBV12-5 to TRBJ2-3; D gene unclear. Germline V CDR1 and CDR2: LGHNT, FRNRAP. There are 18 residues in the CDR3. Trimming stripped 0 bases from V and 0 bases from J, with 16 bases between.

The table lists this clone with a count of one. The rearrangement links TRBV6-5 to TRBJ2-3; D ambiguous. This CDR3 is 15 amino acids long. V shed 2 bases and J shed 6 bases, with 15 bases lying between them. CDR1 and CDR2 (germline): MNHEY, SVGAGI. CDR3 amino acids: CASSYDLVGRDTQYF. CDR3 nucleotides: TGTGCCAGCAGTTACGACCTAGTCGGTAGGGATACGCAGTATTTT.

About this clone: Other DNA sequences from this sample encode an identical CDR3 as well. The J gene is TRBJ1-2, the V gene TRBV12-3 or TRBV12-4; 7 bases match TRBD1. The length of the CDR3 is 13 residues. V lost 6 bases, J lost 2 bases, and 3 bases stayed unmatched. DNA of the CDR3: TGTGCCAGCAGCCTACAGGGGAACTATGGCTACACCTTC. It translates to CASSLQGNYGYTF.

This clone was counted once. J is TRBJ1-2 and V is TRBV2; D remains unclear. In germline, CDR1 is SNHLY, CDR2 FYNNEI. V was trimmed by 7 bases and J by 4 bases, leaving 13 bases between them. This CDR3 contains 13 residues. The CDR3 protein is CASTYTESYGYTF. Written as DNA, the CDR3 is TGTGCCAGCACATACACAGAGAGCTATGGCTACACCTTC. The variable domain in full, completed from reference TRBV2 and TRBJ1-2, reads EPEVTQTPSHQVTQMGQEVILRCVPISNHLYFYWYRQILGQKVEFLVSFYNNEISEKSEIFDDQFSVERPDGSNFTLKIRSTKLEDSAMYFCASTYTESYGYTFGSGTRLTVV.

The chain links TRBV1 to TRBJ1-5; TRBD1 was called by the table and not checked on the DNA. TRBV1 is a recognized pseudogene. The CDR3 totals 14 residues. This CDR3 is CTSSQPRGPQPQHF. CDR3 DNA sequence: TGCACCAGCAGCCAACCCAGGGGGCCGCAGCCCCAGCATTTT.

This chain joins TRBV3-1 (or the pseudogene TRBV3-2) and TRBJ2-7; D remains ambiguous. V lost 4 bases, J lost 1 base, and 11 bases lay in between. The V gene's germline CDR1 is LGHDT and CDR2 YNNKEL (reference sequence). This CDR3 contains 14 residues. CDR3 DNA: TGTGCCAGCAGCCGCGCTTATAGATCCTACGAGCAGTACTTC. This codes for CASSRAYRSYEQYF.

The chain links TRBV27 to TRBJ2-5, with D tentatively TRBD1 (6 bases). The CDR3 has 13 amino acids. The germline V gene encodes CDR1 MNHEY and CDR2 SMNVEV (reference sequence). The ends were cut back, 3 bases at V and 7 bases at J, with 12 bases in the middle. In nucleotides, the CDR3 is TGTGCCAGCAGTTTTGGGCCCAGGGGGACCCAGTACTTC. The encoded protein is CASSFGPRGTQYF.

A note on this clone: The germline gene is not matched at one end of the junction; a read error may be the cause. The V gene is TRBV4-1, the J gene TRBJ1-1, with D possibly matching TRBD1 (5 bases). This CDR3 contains 13 residues. The germline CDR1 and CDR2 sequences are MGHRA and YSYEKL. The CDR3 region has the DNA TGCGCCAGCAGTCAAGAAGCTTGGAGGGGAGCTTTCTTT. Residues: CASSQEAWRGAFF.